Listed here are 2 T cell receptor beta chains from one sample, sequenced in a study of CD8 T cells in Susac syndrome. An amount of RNA that ranged from 0.5 to 1 ug was reverse transcribed with random hexamers. TCRdb called the immunoSEQ multiplex PCR reads again in MiXCR, with one record for every CDR3 protein. The table has under 200,000 distinct CDR3 sequences, approximately 95% seen once. Sequenced material: CD8+ T cells from PBMCs. These receptor sequences come from a human donor with multiple sclerosis.

A single count supports this clonotype. This chain joins TRBV9 and TRBJ1-2; D is ambiguous. Germline loops: CDR1 SGDLS, CDR2 YYNGEE. The CDR3 is 15 residues long. The V gene lost 0 bases and the J gene lost 7 bases, with 16 bases spanning the gap. CDR3 nucleotide sequence: TGTGCCAGCAGCGTAGTCGCAATCCCATGGGGTGGCTACACCTTC. It translates to CASSVVAIPWGGYTF.

The CDR3 spells CASSSDGTSYEQYF. CDR3 nucleotide sequence: TGTGCCAGCAGCTCCGACGGGACGTCCTACGAGCAGTACTTC. This chain connects TRBV27 to TRBJ2-7; D may match TRBD1 or TRBD2 (5 bases each). Trimming took 6 bases from V and 1 from J, leaving 13 bases between them. The CDR3 covers 14 residues. Germline V gene data show CDR1 as MNHEY and CDR2 as SMNVEV (reference sequence).